The next 27 T cell receptor beta chains were all read from a single sample in a study of tumor and adjacent non-tumor tissue in lung cancer. TCRbeta libraries were built with three rounds of nested PCR, modified from ARM-PCR. TCRdb ran MiXCR on the multiplex PCR reads and lists one entry per CDR3 protein. The sample holds tens of thousands of distinct CDR3 sequences; around 74% are singletons and the top ten take more than 10%. RNA was extracted from bulk tissue without any cell sorting. The specimen sequenced was lung tumor tissue. These TCRs come from a woman in her fifties or sixties with non-small cell lung cancer.

J is TRBJ2-1 and V is TRBV4-1; D is perhaps TRBD2 (6 bases). Germline assignment: CDR1 MGHRA and CDR2 YSYEKL. Trimming removed 11 bases from V and 10 bases from J, with 27 bases in between. The CDR3 length is 15 residues. The DNA of the CDR3 is TGCGCCGACAGCCAAGATACGGGGTTTAGCGGAGAGCAGTTCTTC. It specifies CADSQDTGFSGEQFF.

In the case of this clonotype: At one of its ends the junction is not consistent with the germline gene, which may arise from a read error. This rearrangement joins TRBV6-5 to TRBJ2-5, with a weak D call TRBD2 (5 bases). Germline assignment: CDR1 MNHEY and CDR2 SVGAGI. The CDR3 totals 13 residues. The CDR3 reads CAGSCDVGETQYF. The CDR3 DNA follows: TGTGCCGGCAGTTGCGACGTGGGAGAGACCCAATACTTC.

This sequence joins TRBV6-1 and TRBJ2-3; TRBD2 matches at 11 bases. Per germline, CDR1 MNHNS and CDR2 SASEGT. CDR3 size: 16 residues. Trimming removed 3 bases from V and 5 bases from J; junction bases left unmatched: 7. This chain's CDR3 is CASSETIAGGGDTQYF. The CDR3, as DNA: TGTGCCAGCAGTGAGACCATAGCGGGAGGGGGAGATACGCAGTATTTT.

Points on this clonotype: A much larger clone sits a single nucleotide away, making a read error possible. The CDR3 DNA sequence: TGTGCCAGCAGGAGAACAGATGCGCAGTATTTT. The encoded protein is CASRRTDAQYF. The chain couples TRBV12-3 or TRBV12-4 to TRBJ2-3; D unclear. The CDR3 spans 11 residues.

With respect to this clonotype: In this CDR3 the conserved last residue, phenylalanine or tryptophan, is missing, so a read error is likely. The chain combines TRBV6-1 with TRBJ1-6, with D tentatively TRBD1 (5 bases). Germline CDR1 MNHNS, CDR2 SASEGT. The CDR3 has 14 amino acids. The CDR3: CASSEEQENSSLHL. The CDR3 DNA reads as TGTGCCAGCAGTGAAGAACAGGAAAATTCATCCCTCCACTTA.

To note about this clonotype: In this CDR3 the conserved last residue, phenylalanine or tryptophan, is missing, so a read error is likely. The chain joins TRBV12-3 or TRBV12-4 to TRBJ2-2; 7 bases map to TRBD2. J gave up 5 bases and V 8 bases, and 5 bases lay outside the gene matches. The CDR3 length is 13 residues. Here the CDR3 reads CASEAGYTGELFY. The CDR3 bases are TGTGCCAGCGAAGCGGGGTATACCGGGGAGCTGTTTTAT.

Comments on this clonotype: Likely a read error: the CDR3 ends without its conserved phenylalanine or tryptophan. The gene calls are TRBV6-1 and TRBJ1-5; the match to TRBD1 covers 8 bases. The CDR3 sequence is 15 residues long. CDR1 and CDR2 (germline): MNHNS, SASEGT. The CDR3 sequence is CAISETGASNQPQHI. CDR3 sequence (DNA): TGTGCCATCAGTGAGACAGGGGCTAGCAATCAGCCCCAGCATATT.

The chain is built from TRBV7-9 and TRBJ1-4; 7 bases match TRBD1. The CDR3 has 14 residues. Germline V gives CDR1 SEHNR, CDR2 FQNEAQ (reference sequence). The V gene end was trimmed by 9 bases and the J gene end by 6 bases; junction bases not matched to a gene: 10. The CDR3 region has the DNA TGTGCCAGTAACTTAACTGGACAGGATGAAAAACTGTTTTTT. Translated: CASNLTGQDEKLFF.

This clonotype has just a few counts. The chain combines TRBV19 with TRBJ2-2; D assignment may be TRBD1 or TRBD2 (6 bases each). The ends were cut back, 9 bases at V and 1 base at J, with 15 bases in the middle. The CDR3 is 15 residues long. Per the germline V gene, CDR1 is LNHDA and CDR2 is SQIVND (reference sequence). The CDR3 DNA follows: TGTGCCAGCCTTAGGGGGGATGGGAACACCGGGGAGCTGTTTTTT. Translated, it gives CASLRGDGNTGELFF.

The rearrangement uses TRBV5-5 and TRBJ2-7; no reliable D call. Germline assignment: CDR1 SGHKS and CDR2 YYEKEE (reference sequence). V was shortened by 1 base and J by 3 bases, with 17 bases between the two germline ends. The CDR3 contains 16 residues. The CDR3 protein is CASSLSIKTTNYEQYF. The CDR3, as DNA: TGTGCCAGCAGCTTGTCCATCAAGACAACGAACTACGAGCAGTACTTC.

As to this clonotype: Germline and junction disagree at one end, which may indicate a read error. The rearrangement joins TRBV29-1 to TRBJ2-2; TRBD1 matches at 9 bases. The CDR3 has 14 residues. The V gene's germline CDR1 is SQVTM and CDR2 ANQGSEA. CDR3 region: CNVGRQGDTGELFF. DNA for the CDR3: TGCAATGTTGGCCGACAGGGGGACACAGGGGAGCTGTTTTTT.

The table lists this clonotype with a few counts. The junction departs from germline at one end; a sequencing error may be responsible. CDR3 DNA sequence: TGTGTCAGCAGCCAAGGTTTAGTGGAATACAGCAATGAGCAGTTCTTC. Translated: CVSSQGLVEYSNEQFF. This sequence joins TRBV4-2 and TRBJ2-1; D gene unclear. The CDR3 totals 16 residues. The germline V gene has CDR1 LGHNA and CDR2 YNFKEQ.

The rearrangement uses TRBV6-6 and TRBJ2-5; D uncertain. CDR3 length: 15 amino acids. V shed 4 bases and J shed 7 bases, with 19 bases lying between them. Germline assignment: CDR1 MNHNY and CDR2 SVGAGI (reference sequence). The chain's CDR3 is CASSSKPAARRTQYF. CDR3 nucleotides: TGTGCCAGCAGTTCCAAACCGGCGGCTAGGAGGACCCAGTACTTC.

The chain uses TRBV12-3 or TRBV12-4 and TRBJ2-7; perhaps TRBD1 as D (5 bases). V lost 9 bases, J lost 8 bases, and 26 bases lay in between. The CDR3 covers 15 residues. CDR3 sequence reads: CASSLMGLELRKQYF. DNA of the CDR3: TGTGCCAGTTCCCTCATGGGGCTGGAGCTCAGGAAGCAGTACTTC.

Ten or more counts support this clonotype. This rearrangement joins TRBV5-1 to TRBJ2-7, with 10 bases matching TRBD2. CDR1 and CDR2 from the germline V gene are SGHRS and YFSETQ. V lost 4 bases to trimming and J lost 3 bases; unmatched junction nucleotides: 1. There are 13 residues in the CDR3. DNA for the CDR3: TGCGCCAGCAGCGGACTAGCGGTCTACGAGCAGTACTTC. This translates into CASSGLAVYEQYF.

As regards this clonotype: A read error may account for a junction end that differs from germline. V gene TRBV5-6 combines with J gene TRBJ1-2; tentative D call: TRBD1 (5 bases). Germline V CDR1 and CDR2: SGHDT, YYEEEE. The CDR3 sequence is 17 residues long. For the CDR3, the DNA is TGTGCCAGCAGCTTGGGTCTTACCGGGACCGAGTATGATGGTTACACCTTC. Encoded protein: CASSLGLTGTEYDGYTF.

About this clonotype itself: A junction end diverges from the germline sequence, so it may reflect a read error. The gene calls are TRBV12-3 or TRBV12-4 and TRBJ2-7; D perhaps matches TRBD1 (5 bases). The CDR3 consists of 15 residues. DNA for the CDR3: TGCGCCAGTTCCCTCATGGGGCTGGACCTCAGCATGCAGTACTTC. Protein: CASSLMGLDLSMQYF.

CDR3 region: CASSLEDRGFLAQHF. As DNA, the CDR3 is TGTGCCAGCAGCTTAGAAGACAGAGGTTTCCTGGCCCAGCATTTT. The chain is built from TRBV11-2 and TRBJ1-5; TRBD1 is a possible D gene (5 bases). Germline values: CDR1 SGHAT, CDR2 FQNNGV. This CDR3 spans 15 amino acids. The V gene lost 0 bases and the J gene lost 11 bases, with 17 bases spanning the gap.

Notes on this clonotype: The junction and the germline gene differ at one end; a read error may be behind it. The genes are TRBV6-5 and TRBJ2-7; the D call may be TRBD1 or TRBD2 (5 bases each). This CDR3 spans 13 amino acids. CDR1 and CDR2 (germline): MNHEY, SVGAGI. The CDR3 loop is CASSYSRGYEQYF. CDR3 sequence (DNA): TGTGCCAGCAGTTACTCACGGGGCTACGAGCAATACTTC.

On this clonotype: At one of its ends the junction is not consistent with the germline gene, which may arise from a read error. The CDR3 here is CTSSSGDQETQYF. The CDR3 DNA sequence: TGTACCAGCAGTAGCGGAGATCAGGAGACCCAGTACTTC. The genes are TRBV6-6 and TRBJ2-5, with D tentatively TRBD2 (6 bases). CDR1 and CDR2 (germline): MNHNY, SVGAGI (reference sequence). CDR3 length: 13 amino acids.

Turning to this clonotype: At one of its ends the junction is not consistent with the germline gene, which may arise from a read error. The chain is built from TRBV29-1 and TRBJ2-1; D is unresolved. CDR3 length equals 12 residues. CDR1 and CDR2 from the germline V gene are SQVTM and ANQGSEA. In DNA, the CDR3 is TGCAGCGTTAGCATCTCACACAATAAGCAATTCTTC. Translated: CSVSISHNKQFF.

V is TRBV12-3 or TRBV12-4 and J is TRBJ1-3; D unresolved. This CDR3 contains 13 residues. V lost 9 bases and J lost 7, with 16 bases in between. The CDR3 protein is CARTPSFGNTIYF. CDR3 in DNA: TGTGCCAGGACCCCCTCCTTTGGGAACACCATATATTTT.

The J gene is TRBJ2-3, the V gene TRBV29-1; 8 nucleotides match TRBD1. This CDR3 comprises 14 residues. CDR1 is SQVTM, CDR2 ANQGSEA, per germline. With 4 bases clipped from V and 5 bases from J, the junction kept 8 bases outside the gene matches. The CDR3 sequence: CSVAGTGIGDTQYF. In nucleotides, the CDR3 is TGCAGCGTTGCTGGGACAGGAATAGGAGATACGCAGTATTTT.

As for this clonotype: A single base separates this from a much larger clone, so it may be a read error. This chain uses TRBV14 with TRBJ2-2; TRBD2 matches 7 bases. CDR3 length equals 17 residues. The ends lost 1 base at V and 4 bases at J; junction bases unmatched: 9. Germline CDR1 is SGHDN and CDR2 is FVKESK. CDR3 residues: CASSQGWRENFTGELFF. As DNA, the CDR3 is TGTGCCAGCAGCCAAGGTTGGCGGGAGAACTTCACCGGGGAGCTGTTTTTT.

This clonotype was picked up many times. The chain links TRBV29-1 to TRBJ2-1; D may be TRBD1 (5 bases). Germline CDR1 and CDR2: SQVTM and ANQGSEA. V gave up 6 bases and J gave up 8 bases, with 20 bases separating them. CDR3 length: 14 amino acids. CDR3 in DNA: TGCAGCGTAGAAAGTGGGCAGGGTGTCGATGAGCAGTTCTTC. Translated, it gives CSVESGQGVDEQFF.

The chain recombines TRBV20-1 with TRBJ2-1; D is possibly TRBD2 (6 bases). Trimming removed 2 bases from V and 4 bases from J, with 21 bases in between. The CDR3 length is 17 residues. Per the germline V gene, CDR1 is DFQATT and CDR2 is SNEGSKA (reference sequence). CDR3 protein: CSARPTPSAIPYNEQFF. Here the CDR3 DNA reads TGCAGTGCTAGACCCACCCCTAGCGCGATCCCTTACAATGAGCAGTTCTTC.

This CDR3 reads CASSYLENQETQYF. CDR3 coding DNA: TGTGCCAGCAGTTACCTAGAAAACCAAGAGACCCAGTACTTC. The chain carries TRBV12-3 or TRBV12-4 and TRBJ2-5; the D is unclear. V was clipped by 4 bases and J by 0 bases, with 9 bases between them. The CDR3 extends over 14 amino acids.